This TCR beta chain was obtained from a study of identical twins. The germline V and J ends were trimmed by 8 bases and 7 bases, with 23 bases remaining between them. CDR3 length: 15 residues. CDR1 is LGHDT and CDR2 is YNNKEL in the germline V gene (reference sequence). One entry per CDR3 protein, called by TCRdb with MiXCR from the 5' RACE reads. The table lists approximately 630,000 distinct CDR3 sequences, just over 7% of them singletons. A word on this clonotype: The antigen is unknown.

Overall study results and limits: Beta out-of-frame sequences showed weaker excess sharing between twins. Model-predicted out-of-frame TCR alpha sharing fell below observed values in monozygotic twins.

These data are also associated with another study on yellow fever vaccine responses in identical twins.

The chain carries TRBV3-1 and TRBJ2-5; TRBD2 might be the D (6 bases). The receptor was isolated from a woman aged 18-29 years in good health. The specimen was PBMCs. CDR3 amino acids: CASRLTREWGATQYF. The CDR3 region has the DNA TGTGCCAGCCGCCTCACTCGGGAGTGGGGTGCGACCCAGTACTTC.